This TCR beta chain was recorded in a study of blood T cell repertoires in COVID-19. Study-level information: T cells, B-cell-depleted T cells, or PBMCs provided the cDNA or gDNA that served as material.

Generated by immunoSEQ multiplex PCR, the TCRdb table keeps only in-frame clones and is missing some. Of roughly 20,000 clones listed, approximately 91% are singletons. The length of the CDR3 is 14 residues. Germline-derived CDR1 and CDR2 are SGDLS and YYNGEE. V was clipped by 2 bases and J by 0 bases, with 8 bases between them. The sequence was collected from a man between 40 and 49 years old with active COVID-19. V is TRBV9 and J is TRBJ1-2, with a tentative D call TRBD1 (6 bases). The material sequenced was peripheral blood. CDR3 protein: CASSVTGSNYGYTF. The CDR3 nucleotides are TGTGCCAGCAGCGTCACAGGGTCTAACTATGGCTACACCTTC. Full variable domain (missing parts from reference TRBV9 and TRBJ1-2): DSGVTQTPKHLITATGQRVTLRCSPRSGDLSVYWYQQSLDQGLQFLIQYYNGEERAKGNILERFSAQQFPDLHSELNLSSLELGDSALYFCASSVTGSNYGYTFGSGTRLTVV.